Presented here are 30 T cell receptor beta chains from one specimen sequenced in a study of blood T cell repertoires in COVID-19. Here immunoSEQ multiplex PCR was the method, and the copy in TCRdb shows in-frame clones only, minus some. The table has about 240,000 clones, around nine tenths seen once. The specimen sequenced was peripheral blood. These receptors were taken from a woman between 70 and 85 years old with active or convalescent COVID-19.

Concerning this clone: A junction end diverges from the germline sequence, so it may reflect a read error. The chain links TRBV15 to TRBJ1-1, with a tentative D call TRBD1 (6 bases). The CDR3 is 17 amino acids. Germline loops: CDR1 LNHNV, CDR2 YYDKDF (reference sequence). The CDR3, as DNA: TGTGCCACCAGAAGAGGCAGGGGAAGCGGACCTAACACTGAAGCTTTCTTT. Translation: CATRRGRGSGPNTEAFF.

The DNA of the CDR3 is TGCAGTGCTAGTCAGGGAAATCAGCCCCAGCATTTT. Its protein is CSASQGNQPQHF. The chain joins TRBV20-1 to TRBJ1-5; D possibly corresponds to TRBD1 (5 bases). The CDR3 spans 12 residues. Trimming left V 3 bases short and J 4 bases short, with 7 bases between. Per germline, CDR1 DFQATT and CDR2 SNEGSKA (reference sequence).

The rearrangement uses TRBV9 and TRBJ2-2; 9 bases match TRBD1. The CDR3 sequence is 17 residues long. The germline V gene encodes CDR1 SGDLS and CDR2 YYNGEE. The J segment lost 6 bases and the V segment lost 3 bases, leaving 12 bases of the junction unmatched. The CDR3 DNA sequence: TGTGCCAGCAGCGCCCTTTCACAGGGGGCGCAGGCCGGGGAGCTGTTTTTT. Residues: CASSALSQGAQAGELFF.

CDR3 bases: TGTGCCAGCATAGTGCCCGATACGCAGTATTTT. Amino acid sequence: CASIVPDTQYF. The chain combines TRBV12-3 or TRBV12-4 with TRBJ2-3; D remains ambiguous. V gave up 7 bases and J gave up 6 bases, with 8 bases separating them. This CDR3 comprises 11 residues.

V is TRBV12-3 or TRBV12-4 and J is TRBJ1-2; D not resolved. The CDR3 has 13 amino acids. The V end was cut by 7 bases, the J end by 8 bases, with 17 bases between. CDR3 sequence reads: CASTPGREKGYTF. For the CDR3, the DNA is TGTGCCAGCACTCCCGGGAGGGAGAAGGGCTACACCTTC.

The CDR3 DNA follows: TGTGCCAGTAGTATCTCCCCAGGGGCCGATTCACCCCTCCACTTT. Its translation: CASSISPGADSPLHF. The gene calls are TRBV19 and TRBJ1-6; D might be TRBD1 (6 bases). V lost 3 bases and J lost 8, with 14 bases in between. The CDR3 runs 15 residues. CDR1 and CDR2 from the germline V gene are LNHDA and SQIVND (reference sequence).

This chain joins TRBV7-2 and TRBJ1-3, with D tentatively TRBD1 (6 bases). This CDR3 has 15 residues. Germline CDR1 reads SGHTA; CDR2 reads FQGNSA. V shed 5 bases and J shed 4 bases, with 15 bases lying between them. CDR3 bases: TGTGCCAGCAGCCCCTACAGGGCTGGAGGAAACACCATATATTTT. Its protein is CASSPYRAGGNTIYF.

The V and J genes are TRBV6-5 and TRBJ2-1; D is ambiguous. The CDR3 loop spans 13 amino acids. V was shortened by 8 bases and J by 4 bases, with 12 bases between the two germline ends. Germline V CDR1 and CDR2: MNHEY, SVGAGI. The CDR3 DNA reads TGTGCCAGCTTGAGAGTTGAGTACAATGAGCAGTTCTTC. It yields the protein CASLRVEYNEQFF.

In this sample, this clone turned up once. V and J are TRBV24-1 and TRBJ2-5; TRBD1 matches 11 bases. The germline CDR1 and CDR2 sequences are KGHDR and SFDVKD. This CDR3 spans 16 amino acids. The V and J ends lost 4 bases and 4 bases, in that order; junction bases with no gene match: 7. This CDR3 reads CATSDHRTGGRETQYF. The CDR3 coding sequence is TGTGCCACCAGTGACCATCGGACAGGGGGCCGAGAGACCCAGTACTTC.

The chain has TRBV7-9 and TRBJ2-7; the D gene is possibly TRBD1 (6 bases). The CDR3 is 13 amino acids. CDR1 and CDR2 (germline): SEHNR, FQNEAQ (reference sequence). V gave up 5 bases and J gave up 3 bases, with 11 bases separating them. CDR3 nucleotides: TGTGCCAGCAGCAAAGGACAGCTCTACGAGCAGTACTTC. The encoded protein is CASSKGQLYEQYF.

J is TRBJ1-2 and V is TRBV5-1; no clear D. The germline CDR1 and CDR2 sequences are SGHRS and YFSETQ. Trimming pared 4 bases from V and 6 bases from J, leaving 19 bases between. There are 15 residues in the CDR3. CDR3 protein: CASSLEGTTGNGYTF. The CDR3 DNA reads TGCGCCAGCAGCCTGGAGGGTACTACGGGGAATGGCTACACCTTC. The full variable domain, with the rest looked up from reference TRBV5-1 and TRBJ1-2, is KAGVTQTPRYLIKTRGQQVTLSCSPISGHRSVSWYQQTPGQGLQFLFEYFSETQRNKGNFPGRFSGRQFSNSRSEMNVSTLELGDSALYLCASSLEGTTGNGYTFGSGTRLTVV.

The chain couples TRBV12-5 to TRBJ1-1; D gene uncertain. V lost 6 bases to trimming and J lost 4 bases, with 12 bases between them. CDR3 length: 13 residues. Germline CDR1 reads LGHNT; CDR2 reads FRNRAP. CDR3 in amino acids: CASGAERGTEAFF. The CDR3 nucleotides read TGTGCTAGTGGCGCAGAACGGGGCACTGAAGCTTTCTTT.

The chain combines TRBV5-5 with TRBJ2-1, with 9 bases matching TRBD1. The V and J ends lost 1 base and 5 bases, in that order; junction bases with no gene match: 7. The CDR3 is 16 amino acids. Germline V gene lookup returns CDR1 SGHKS and CDR2 YYEKEE (reference sequence). CDR3 sequence: CASSLFLGTGNNEQFF. The DNA for the CDR3 is TGTGCCAGCAGCTTGTTTCTGGGGACAGGGAACAATGAGCAGTTCTTC.

Only one count was recorded for this clone. V gene TRBV24-1 combines with J gene TRBJ1-2; perhaps TRBD1 as D (5 bases). Germline lookup yields CDR1 KGHDR and CDR2 SFDVKD. Trimming removed 3 bases from V and 3 bases from J, with 10 bases in between. This CDR3 comprises 14 residues. The DNA of the CDR3 is TGTGCCACCAGTGATCAGGGCAGACACTATGGCTACACCTTC. Protein product: CATSDQGRHYGYTF.

Only a few counts were recorded for this clone. V gene TRBV9 combines with J gene TRBJ2-3; no definite D call. Germline V gene sequence: CDR1 SGDLS, CDR2 YYNGEE. The CDR3 loop spans 12 amino acids. The V and J ends lost 4 bases and 4 bases respectively, with 7 bases between them. In DNA, the CDR3 is TGTGCCAGCAGCCAACTTTCAGATACGCAGTATTTT. Protein product: CASSQLSDTQYF.

The chain couples TRBV19 to TRBJ2-1; 12 nucleotides line up with TRBD2. The V gene's germline CDR1 is LNHDA and CDR2 SQIVND (reference sequence). Trimming took 9 bases from V and 8 from J; bases not matched to a gene: 11. The CDR3 runs to 15 residues. The CDR3, as DNA: TGTGCCAGCGCTAGCGGGGGGGCCGCGAGGTATGAGCAGTTCTTC. It is translated as CASASGGAARYEQFF.

The gene calls are TRBV19 and TRBJ1-1; 11 bases align to TRBD1. Looked up from germline, CDR1 is LNHDA and CDR2 is SQIVND (reference sequence). Germline trimming cut 3 bases from V and 3 bases from J; bases unmatched to any gene: 6. CDR3 size: 16 residues. DNA of the CDR3: TGTGCCAGTAGTATGGGACAGGGGGTCTTATACACTGAAGCTTTCTTT. Translated, it gives CASSMGQGVLYTEAFF.

The chain links TRBV18 to TRBJ2-7, with TRBD2 identical over 8 bases. This CDR3 comprises 14 residues. The V gene end was trimmed by 3 bases and the J gene end by 0 bases; junction bases not matched to a gene: 1. Germline V gene sequence: CDR1 KGHSH, CDR2 LQKENI. CDR3 sequence reads: CASSPRGVSYEQYF. The CDR3 DNA reads TGTGCCAGCTCACCGCGGGGGGTCTCCTACGAGCAGTACTTC. Variable domain in full (rest from reference TRBV18 and TRBJ2-7): NAGVMQNPRHLVRRRGQEARLRCSPMKGHSHVYWYRQLPEEGLKFMVYLQKENIIDESGMPKERFSAEFPKEGPSILRIQQVVRGDSAAYFCASSPRGVSYEQYFGPGTRLTVT.

The chain couples TRBV7-2 to TRBJ1-4; TRBD1 agrees at 8 bases. The CDR3 length is 18 residues. V was clipped by 2 bases and J by 2 bases; unmatched bases: 10. Germline CDR1 and CDR2: SGHTA and FQGNSA. The CDR3 coding sequence is TGTGCCAGCAGCTTAATGTGGGGCAGGGGGCGCACTAATGAAAAACTGTTTTTT. As protein: CASSLMWGRGRTNEKLFF.

The chain uses TRBV9 and TRBJ1-2; a weak D match, TRBD1 (5 bases). The CDR3 consists of 14 residues. Germline CDR1 and CDR2: SGDLS and YYNGEE. V was cut by 4 bases and J by 4 bases, with 14 bases left in between. For the CDR3, the DNA is TGTGCCAGCAGCTCGGCCGACAGTTTCTATGGCTACACCTTC. It codes for CASSSADSFYGYTF.

The V gene is TRBV6-5, the J gene TRBJ1-3; D unclear. Germline values: CDR1 MNHEY, CDR2 SVGAGI. The CDR3 sequence is 14 residues long. V was clipped by 5 bases and J by 0 bases, with 8 bases between them. CDR3 protein: CASSLMSSGNTIYF. DNA of the CDR3: TGTGCCAGCAGTCTGATGAGCTCTGGAAACACCATATATTTT.

This rearrangement joins TRBV3-1 (or the pseudogene TRBV3-2) to TRBJ1-2; D is possibly TRBD1 (5 bases). V lost 2 bases and J lost 7, with 17 bases in between. This CDR3 contains 15 residues. The germline V gene encodes CDR1 LGHDT and CDR2 YNNKEL (reference sequence). CDR3 nucleotides: TGTGCCAGCAGCCAAAACGGGGGGATTGTAGTTGGCTACACCTTC. This codes for CASSQNGGIVVGYTF.

This clone was seen only a few times. The sample carries other DNA sequences with the same CDR3. This rearrangement joins TRBV2 to TRBJ1-2; D gene unclear. The CDR3 runs to 13 residues. Between the trimmed V and J ends, which lost 5 bases and 4 bases, there was a span of 11 bases. CDR1 and CDR2 from the germline V gene are SNHLY and FYNNEI. The chain's CDR3 is CASSSGRGYGYTF. CDR3 bases: TGTGCCAGCAGTAGTGGACGGGGCTATGGCTACACCTTC.

This clone was observed a few times. V and J are TRBV10-3 and TRBJ1-1; D gene ambiguous. This CDR3 has 16 residues. CDR1 and CDR2 (germline): ENHRY, SYGVKD. Trimming stripped 7 bases from V and 2 bases from J, with 20 bases between. The DNA of the CDR3 is TGTGCCATCACCAAGGACGGGATAGGCGTAAACACTGAAGCTTTCTTT. As protein: CAITKDGIGVNTEAFF.

The CDR3 sequence: CASSSTVSGNTIYF. The CDR3 bases are TGCGCCAGCAGTTCGACAGTCTCTGGAAACACCATATATTTT. The V gene is TRBV10-2, the J gene TRBJ1-3; D might be TRBD1 (5 bases). Germline CDR1 is WSHSY and CDR2 is SAAADI. Trimming removed 5 bases at V and 0 bases at J, with 8 bases between. The CDR3 sequence is 14 residues long.

This clone came up once. The gene calls are TRBV7-9 and TRBJ2-3; no clear D. Trimming stripped 5 bases from V and 3 bases from J, with 9 bases between. The length of the CDR3 is 13 residues. The germline CDR1 and CDR2 sequences are SEHNR and FQNEAQ (reference sequence). The CDR3 nucleotides are TGTGCCAGCAGCCAACGCCAGACAGATACGCAGTATTTT. This codes for CASSQRQTDTQYF. The full variable domain, in which reference TRBV7-9 and TRBJ2-3 provide the parts outside the CDR3, is DTGVSQNPRHKITKRGQNVTFRCDPISEHNRLYWYRQTLGQGPEFLTYFQNEAQLEKSRLLSDRFSAERPKGSFSTLEIQRTEQGDSAMYLCASSQRQTDTQYFGPGTRLTVL.

This sequence joins TRBV9 and TRBJ2-3, with unresolved D. The CDR3 runs to 14 residues. Trimming removed 0 bases at V and 4 bases at J, with 9 bases between. CDR1 and CDR2 from the germline V gene are SGDLS and YYNGEE. CDR3 bases: TGTGCCAGCAGCGTAGGTTTCCGCGCAGATACGCAGTATTTT. Its translation is CASSVGFRADTQYF. Full variable domain (missing parts from reference TRBV9 and TRBJ2-3): DSGVTQTPKHLITATGQRVTLRCSPRSGDLSVYWYQQSLDQGLQFLIQYYNGEERAKGNILERFSAQQFPDLHSELNLSSLELGDSALYFCASSVGFRADTQYFGPGTRLTVL.

The gene calls are TRBV6-1 and TRBJ2-5; tentatively, D is TRBD2 (6 bases). Trimming took off 3 bases at V and 5 bases at J, with 13 bases between the two ends. CDR3 length: 14 amino acids. Germline CDR1 is MNHNS and CDR2 is SASEGT. CDR3 residues: CASSETGGVETQYF. Written as DNA, the CDR3 is TGTGCCAGCAGTGAGACCGGCGGGGTGGAGACCCAGTACTTC.

This clone was seen a single time. The sample holds other DNA sequences that translate to the same CDR3. V and J are TRBV27 and TRBJ1-1; tentative D call: TRBD1 (6 bases). This CDR3 comprises 12 residues. Per the germline V gene, CDR1 is MNHEY and CDR2 is SMNVEV (reference sequence). The ends were cut back, 5 bases at V and 5 bases at J, with 9 bases in the middle. The chain's CDR3 is CASSPQGTEAFF. The CDR3 nucleotides read TGTGCCAGCAGTCCCCAGGGGACTGAAGCTTTCTTT.

The V gene is TRBV2, the J gene TRBJ1-2; TRBD1 aligns across 9 bases. Germline V CDR1 and CDR2: SNHLY, FYNNEI. This CDR3 comprises 16 residues. The J segment lost 0 bases and the V segment lost 7 bases, leaving 9 bases of the junction unmatched. CDR3 in amino acids: CASIGGQGTANYGYTF. CDR3 DNA sequence: TGTGCCAGCATCGGCGGACAGGGGACAGCTAACTATGGCTACACCTTC.